In its sample, the clone carrying this T cell receptor beta chain was seen many times. This record comes from a study of T cell repertoires in cytomegalovirus infection. TCRdb redid the calling of the reads with MiXCR, one entry per CDR3 protein. The data show 300,000 to 450,000 distinct CDR3 sequences, 18% seen once. The length of the CDR3 is 14 residues. CDR1 SGHTA and CDR2 FQGNSA come from the germline V gene. Trimming cost V 0 bases and J 5 bases, with 11 bases left between them. This clonotype originated in a human donor in good health (CMV status not recorded). Some clones in this sample may be carry-over from other donors' samples. Sequenced input: PBMCs. The chain employs TRBV7-2 and TRBJ2-7, with D possibly matching TRBD2 (6 bases). CDR3 loop: CASSLASQRDEQYF. CDR3 in DNA: TGTGCCAGCAGCTTAGCCAGCCAGCGGGACGAGCAGTACTTC.